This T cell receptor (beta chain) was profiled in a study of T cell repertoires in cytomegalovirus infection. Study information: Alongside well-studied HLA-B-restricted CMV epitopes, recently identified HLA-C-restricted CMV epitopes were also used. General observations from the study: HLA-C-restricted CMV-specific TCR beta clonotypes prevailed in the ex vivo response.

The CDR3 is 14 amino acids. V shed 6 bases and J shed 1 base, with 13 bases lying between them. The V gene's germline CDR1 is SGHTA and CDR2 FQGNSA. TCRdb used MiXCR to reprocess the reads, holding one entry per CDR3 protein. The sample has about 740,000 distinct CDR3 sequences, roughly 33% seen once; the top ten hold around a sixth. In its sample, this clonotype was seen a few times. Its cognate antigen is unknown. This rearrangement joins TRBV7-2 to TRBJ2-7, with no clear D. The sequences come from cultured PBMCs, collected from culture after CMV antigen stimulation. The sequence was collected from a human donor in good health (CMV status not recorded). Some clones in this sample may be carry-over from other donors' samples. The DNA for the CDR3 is TGTGCCAGCAGTCTCGACTGGGGATCCTACGAGCAGTACTTC. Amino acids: CASSLDWGSYEQYF.